Below, 6 T cell receptor beta chains from the same sample are listed, as sequenced in a study of vaccination and CD4 T cells after COVID-19 (dated 2022 in TCRdb). The time point label, read with the paper, signifies: late sampling 161 to 241 days after vaccination in a few convalescent patients. Sample treatment or condition, as interpreted from the label and publication: roughly ten-day PBMC culture with coronavirus spike peptide pools or control peptides (ViraFEST assay). The library was built by means of PCR. Sequencing was carried out with an Illumina iSeq 100. At the Johns Hopkins FTIC core, DNA from the cultured CD4+ T cells underwent TCR sequencing with the Oncomine TCR Beta short-read assay. TCRdb redid the processing of the public reads, applying fastp at Q25 and MiXCR, and retained in-frame beta chains. Each entry is one CDR3 protein sequence, shown with its most common DNA and genes. For this sample there are 20,000 or so distinct CDR3 sequences; about two fifths appear just once. The top ten hold around 4% of the sample.

These receptors lack a known antigen. This specimen consisted of CD4+ T cells from blood, cultured in vitro, obtained about 7 months after SARS-CoV-2 vaccination. These receptor sequences come from a human donor who had recovered from COVID-19.

A few counts support this clonotype. V usage is TRBV6-1 and J usage is TRBJ1-5; a weak D match, TRBD1 (5 bases). The V gene lost 4 bases and the J gene lost 5 bases, with 12 bases spanning the gap. There are 14 residues in the CDR3. Germline V gene sequence: CDR1 MNHNS, CDR2 SASEGT. The CDR3 sequence is CASSGDSAYQPQHF. The CDR3 coding sequence is TGTGCCAGCAGTGGAGACAGCGCCTATCAGCCCCAGCATTTT.

The V call is TRBV28, the J call TRBJ1-5; D not resolved. Trimming removed 7 bases from V and 2 bases from J, with 9 bases in between. Germline V CDR1 and CDR2: MDHEN, SYDVKM. This CDR3 has 13 residues. CDR3 in DNA: TGTGCCAGCAATAGGTGGGGCAATCAGCCCCAGCATTTT. Translated, it gives CASNRWGNQPQHF.

The chain recombines TRBV20-1 with TRBJ2-5; D is perhaps TRBD1 (6 bases). Trimming removed 3 bases at V and 9 bases at J, with 20 bases between. CDR3 length: 14 residues. The germline V gene has CDR1 DFQATT and CDR2 SNEGSKA (reference sequence). DNA of the CDR3: TGCAGTGCTAGTGATAGTTGGGGGCAATCGGCCCAGTACTTC. This codes for CSASDSWGQSAQYF.

J is TRBJ1-1 and V is TRBV20-1, with D possibly matching TRBD1 (5 bases). This CDR3 has 13 residues. V was shortened by 3 bases and J by 2 bases, with 10 bases between the two germline ends. The germline gives CDR1 DFQATT, CDR2 SNEGSKA (reference sequence). The CDR3 region is CSASGGINTEAFF. The CDR3 DNA is TGCAGTGCTAGTGGGGGGATTAACACTGAAGCTTTCTTT.

This chain joins TRBV5-8 and TRBJ2-5, with unresolved D. CDR1 and CDR2 (germline): SGHTS, YDEGEE. The CDR3 is 17 residues long. With 0 bases removed from V and 5 bases from J, the gap between germline ends came to 20 bases. This chain's CDR3 is CASSLGSVVGLGETQYF. In nucleotides, the CDR3 is TGTGCCAGCAGCTTGGGCTCCGTAGTTGGTCTGGGGGAGACCCAGTACTTC.

The V call is TRBV20-1, the J call TRBJ2-2; D not certain. Germline V CDR1 and CDR2: DFQATT, SNEGSKA (reference sequence). The CDR3 consists of 15 residues. In DNA form, the CDR3 reads TGCACCGTCAAACCGAAACACGTGGGCACCGGGGAGCTGTTTTTT. It specifies CTVKPKHVGTGELFF.